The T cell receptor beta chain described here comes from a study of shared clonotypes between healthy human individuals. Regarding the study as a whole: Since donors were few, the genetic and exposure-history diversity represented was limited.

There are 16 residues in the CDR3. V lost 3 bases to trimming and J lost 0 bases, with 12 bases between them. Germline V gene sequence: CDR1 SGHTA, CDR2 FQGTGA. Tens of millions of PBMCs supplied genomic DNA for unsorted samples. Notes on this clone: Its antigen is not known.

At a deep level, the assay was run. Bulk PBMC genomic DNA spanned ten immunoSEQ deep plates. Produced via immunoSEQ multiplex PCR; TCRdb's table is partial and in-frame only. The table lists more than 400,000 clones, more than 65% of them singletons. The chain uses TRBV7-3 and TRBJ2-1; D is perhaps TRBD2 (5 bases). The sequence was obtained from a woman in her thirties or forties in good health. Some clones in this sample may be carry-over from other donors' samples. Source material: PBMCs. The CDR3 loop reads CASSFMSGLSYNEQFF. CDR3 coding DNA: TGTGCCAGCAGCTTCATGAGCGGCCTCTCCTACAATGAGCAGTTCTTC.